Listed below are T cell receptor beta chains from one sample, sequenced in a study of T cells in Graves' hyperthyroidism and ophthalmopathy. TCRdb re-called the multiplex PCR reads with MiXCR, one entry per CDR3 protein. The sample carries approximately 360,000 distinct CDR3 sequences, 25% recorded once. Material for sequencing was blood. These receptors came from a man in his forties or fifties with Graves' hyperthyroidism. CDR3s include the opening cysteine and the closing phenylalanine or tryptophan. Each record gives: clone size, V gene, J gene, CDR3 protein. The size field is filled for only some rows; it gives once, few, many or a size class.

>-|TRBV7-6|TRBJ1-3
CASSLARLSSGNTIYF
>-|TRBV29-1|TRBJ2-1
CSVGGVLPRVYNEQFF
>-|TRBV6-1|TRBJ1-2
CASSGGQGRYGYTF
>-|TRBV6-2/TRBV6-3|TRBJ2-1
CASSRDEQKQFF
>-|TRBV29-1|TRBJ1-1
CSVDRYTEAFF
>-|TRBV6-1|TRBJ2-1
CASSPADGAYNEQFF
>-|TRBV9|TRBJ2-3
CASSVLSTDTQYF
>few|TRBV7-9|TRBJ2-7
CASSLGDRPYEQYF
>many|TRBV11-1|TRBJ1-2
CASSYRTGDYGYTF
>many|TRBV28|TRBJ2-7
CASSSPGQGGLEQYF
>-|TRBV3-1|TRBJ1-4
CASSQGEGKLFF
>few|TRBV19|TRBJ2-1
CASSWRTSGFYNEQFF
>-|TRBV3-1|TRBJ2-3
CASSGDASGGADTQYF
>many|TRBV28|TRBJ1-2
CASSSDGRYGYTF
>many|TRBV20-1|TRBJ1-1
CSANDRDTEAFF
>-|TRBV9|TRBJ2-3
CASSGAGSDTQYF
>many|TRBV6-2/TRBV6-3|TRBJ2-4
CASSSGRAGRAKNIQYF
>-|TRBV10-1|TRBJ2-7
CASSDSVRSYEQYF
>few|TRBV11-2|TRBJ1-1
CASSLGQGVRGVLIGNTEAFF
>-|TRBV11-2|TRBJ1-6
CASSLGAMGSPLHF
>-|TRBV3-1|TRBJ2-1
CASSRGPASYNEQFF
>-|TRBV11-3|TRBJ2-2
CASSFGSPGELFF
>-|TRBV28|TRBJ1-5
CASGFKGPQHF
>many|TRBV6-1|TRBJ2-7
CASSLTSFSYEQYF
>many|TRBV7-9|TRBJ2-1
CASSLDEQFF
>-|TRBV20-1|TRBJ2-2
CSAKAENGELFF
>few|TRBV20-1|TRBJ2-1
CSATLIGAGTSNNEQFF
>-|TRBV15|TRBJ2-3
CATSRDTKATGIGTDTQYF
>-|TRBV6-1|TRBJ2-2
CASSTGITGELFF
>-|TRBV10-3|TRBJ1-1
CAAQGQGASEAFF
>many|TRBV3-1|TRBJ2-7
CASSQERTSGSRGEQYF
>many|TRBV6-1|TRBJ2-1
CASQERGGSSYNEQFF
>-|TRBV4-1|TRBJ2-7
CASSQQGIYEQYF
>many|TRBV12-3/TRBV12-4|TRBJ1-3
CASSPAGHSGNTIYF
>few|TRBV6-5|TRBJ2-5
CASSYPRQGPQETQYF
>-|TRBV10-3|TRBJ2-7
CAIGTGVTYEQYF
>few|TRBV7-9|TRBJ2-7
CASSWRLGHYEQYF
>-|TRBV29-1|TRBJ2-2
CSVEAGIYTGELFF
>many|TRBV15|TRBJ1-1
CATSRLGQASSGTEAFF
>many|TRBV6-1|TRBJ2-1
CASSELPSGPRCEQFF
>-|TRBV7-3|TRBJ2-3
CASSTNYGDTQYF
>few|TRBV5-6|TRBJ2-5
CASTRSDRGGETQYF
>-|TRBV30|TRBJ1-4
CAWSGSGTGFEKLFF
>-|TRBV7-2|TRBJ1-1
CASSLQAAMNTEASF
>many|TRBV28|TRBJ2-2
CASRAREDGELFF
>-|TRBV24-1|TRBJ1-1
CATRKITVNTEAFF
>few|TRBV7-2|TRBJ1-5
CASSAQGSQPQHF
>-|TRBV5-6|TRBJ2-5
CASSAPGLLQETQYF